These 17 T cell receptor beta chains came from one sample sequenced in a study of T cells in Graves' hyperthyroidism and ophthalmopathy. Amplified TCR beta CDR3 regions came from RNA transcripts. HTBI primers were the set used in a first-round RT-PCR of the TCR CDR3. TCRdb re-called the multiplex PCR reads through MiXCR, storing one row per CDR3 protein. The top ten hold 20% to 25% of the sample, which has about 350,000 distinct CDR3 sequences, 14% seen once. What was sequenced was blood. Source of these receptors: a woman aged 30 to 39 with Graves' hyperthyroidism.

The J gene is TRBJ2-3, the V gene TRBV24-1; no reliable D call. Trimming took 6 bases from V and 4 from J, leaving 7 bases between them. CDR1 is KGHDR, CDR2 SFDVKD, per germline. The CDR3 totals 12 residues. The CDR3: CATSSYSDTQYF. For the CDR3, the DNA is TGTGCCACCAGTTCCTATTCAGATACGCAGTATTTT.

The chain links TRBV30 to TRBJ1-5; maybe TRBD1 (5 bases). Germline V CDR1 and CDR2: GTSNPN, SVGIG (reference sequence). V dropped 3 bases and J dropped 6 bases, with 15 bases sitting between them. This CDR3 spans 14 amino acids. The CDR3 bases are TGTGCCTGGAGCCCTACAGGTGAGGCTCAGCCCCAGCATTTT. Translation gives CAWSPTGEAQPQHF. Based on the CDR3 plus reference TRBV30 and TRBJ1-5, the full variable domain is SQTIHQWPATLVQPVGSPLSLECTVEGTSNPNLYWYRQAAGRGLQLLFYSVGIGQISSEVPQNLSASRPQDRQFILSSKKLLLSDSGFYLCAWSPTGEAQPQHFGDGTRLSIL.

This clonotype has a count of ten or more. The gene calls are TRBV11-2 and TRBJ2-1; possible D gene TRBD1, 5 bases. This CDR3 region has 14 residues. Germline loops: CDR1 SGHAT, CDR2 FQNNGV. Trimming stripped 1 base from V and 6 bases from J, with 10 bases between. The CDR3 DNA is TGTGCCAGCAGCTTAGTTGCAGGGCTCAATGAGCAGTTCTTC. Translated, it gives CASSLVAGLNEQFF.

This clonotype was found many times. The V gene is TRBV12-3 or TRBV12-4, the J gene TRBJ2-2, with 9 bases lining up with TRBD2. This CDR3 has 17 amino acids. V lost 0 bases, J lost 5 bases, and 7 bases stayed unmatched. The CDR3 coding sequence is TGTGCCAGCAGTTTAGCGCGGGGGGGAGTCAAGACCGGGGAGCTGTTTTTT. It codes for CASSLARGGVKTGELFF.

This clonotype was seen only a few times. This chain joins TRBV4-3 and TRBJ2-1; 10 positions match TRBD2. This CDR3 has 17 amino acids. V trimming: 0 bases; J trimming: 9 bases; junction bases outside the gene matches: 11. Germline V gene sequence: CDR1 LGHNA, CDR2 YSLEER. The DNA of the CDR3 is TGCGCCAGCAGCCAAGAGGCCCCGGGACTAGCGATCGGTGAGCAGTTCTTC. Translated, it gives CASSQEAPGLAIGEQFF.

The chain combines TRBV20-1 with TRBJ2-3, with a possible D match to TRBD2 (6 bases). CDR3 length equals 14 residues. Germline assignment: CDR1 DFQATT and CDR2 SNEGSKA (reference sequence). Deletions cut 4 bases from V and 6 bases from J, with 17 bases between. In DNA, the CDR3 is TGCAGTGCTAAAGTACAGGAGGGGAGCGATACGCAGTATTTT. This encodes CSAKVQEGSDTQYF.

The genes are TRBV29-1 and TRBJ2-7; D ambiguous. V was shortened by 3 bases and J by 3 bases, with 9 bases between the two germline ends. Germline V CDR1 and CDR2: SQVTM, ANQGSEA. The CDR3 covers 12 residues. DNA of the CDR3: TGCAGCGTTGAGGCAGAAAACTACGAGCAGTACTTC. It codes for CSVEAENYEQYF.

This clonotype occurred many times. The rearrangement links TRBV28 to TRBJ2-3; 9 bases fit TRBD1. Germline values: CDR1 MDHEN, CDR2 SYDVKM. CDR3 length equals 15 residues. Unmatched junction bases numbered 3, after V lost 2 bases and J lost 3 bases. CDR3 sequence (DNA): TGTGCCAGCAGTTTACTCGGACAGGGGACAGATACGCAGTATTTT. Translation gives CASSLLGQGTDTQYF.

This clonotype was picked up a small number of times. A read error may account for a junction end that differs from germline. The CDR3 loop is CAGREGAYNEQFF. For the CDR3, the DNA is TGTGCCGGGAGGGAGGGGGCCTACAATGAGCAGTTCTTC. The chain combines TRBV30 with TRBJ2-1; the D gene is possibly TRBD2 (7 bases). CDR1 GTSNPN and CDR2 SVGIG come from the germline V gene (reference sequence). The CDR3 length is 13 residues.

The chain uses TRBV7-9 and TRBJ2-7; possible D gene TRBD1, 6 bases. The V gene's germline CDR1 is SEHNR and CDR2 FQNEAQ (reference sequence). The CDR3 totals 14 residues. Trimming cost V 2 bases and J 4 bases, with 12 bases left between them. The CDR3 DNA follows: TGTGCCAGCAGCTTACCAGGGGAGTATTACGAGCAGTACTTC. This codes for CASSLPGEYYEQYF.

This clonotype was seen at least ten times. This chain links TRBV25-1 with TRBJ2-7; 8 bases match TRBD1. This CDR3 is 14 amino acids long. Per germline, CDR1 MGHDK and CDR2 SYGVNS. Losses at the gene ends were 4 bases for V and 3 bases for J; bases not matched to a gene: 5. CDR3 DNA sequence: TGTGCCAGCAGTGCCACAGGGGGGTTCTACGAGCAGTACTTC. This gives the protein CASSATGGFYEQYF.

There are a few counts of this clonotype. This rearrangement joins TRBV10-3 to TRBJ1-2; 8 bases are a match to TRBD1. The CDR3 is made up of 20 amino acids. Per the germline V gene, CDR1 is ENHRY and CDR2 is SYGVKD. Germline trimming cut 0 bases from V and 5 bases from J; bases unmatched to any gene: 20. CDR3 in amino acids: CAISESGYDRGRRRLYGYTF. The CDR3 DNA is TGTGCCATCAGTGAGTCAGGTTACGACAGGGGAAGGCGACGCCTATATGGCTACACCTTC.

This clonotype was observed many times. The genes are TRBV29-1 and TRBJ2-5, with TRBD2 matching over 8 bases. V was clipped by 4 bases and J by 4 bases; unmatched bases: 17. This CDR3 is 17 amino acids long. The germline CDR1 and CDR2 sequences are SQVTM and ANQGSEA. CDR3 nucleotides: TGCAGCGTTGGTTTAGGCCCCCAAAGCGGGAGACGAGAGACCCAGTACTTC. Protein sequence: CSVGLGPQSGRRETQYF.

This chain uses TRBV30 with TRBJ1-6; no clear D. CDR1 and CDR2 from the germline V gene are GTSNPN and SVGIG (reference sequence). The CDR3 extends over 11 amino acids. The V gene lost 2 bases and the J gene lost 14 bases, with 10 bases spanning the gap. The DNA for the CDR3 is TGTGCCTGGAGTTCAACAGCGGCCCTCCACTTT. The encoded protein is CAWSSTAALHF.

Ten or more counts support this clonotype. This sequence joins TRBV11-1 and TRBJ2-1; D call uncertain. V was cut by 8 bases and J by 6 bases, with 20 bases left in between. The CDR3 is 15 residues long. Per germline, CDR1 SGHAT and CDR2 FQDESV (reference sequence). The CDR3 DNA sequence: TGTGCCAGCGGTTCGGGTTGGGATTTGGCCAATGAGCAGTTCTTC. It codes for CASGSGWDLANEQFF.

The rearrangement uses TRBV10-3 and TRBJ2-5, with TRBD2 matching 7 bases. The CDR3 consists of 13 residues. CDR1 ENHRY and CDR2 SYGVKD come from the germline V gene. The V segment lost 7 bases and the J segment 5 bases; nucleotides outside the gene matches: 7. The CDR3 protein is CAIKTSLEETQYF. CDR3 nucleotides: TGTGCCATCAAGACTAGCTTGGAGGAGACCCAGTACTTC.

In this sample, this clonotype is medium-sized (0.01 to 0.1%). The chain recombines TRBV5-6 with TRBJ2-1; 14 bases are shared with TRBD2. The CDR3 consists of 15 residues. Germline CDR1 SGHDT, CDR2 YYEEEE. J was trimmed by 10 bases and V by 2 bases; bases with no gene match: 5. Here the CDR3 reads CASSFLGTSGSEQFF. DNA for the CDR3: TGTGCCAGCAGCTTCTTAGGGACTAGCGGGAGCGAGCAGTTCTTC. The full variable domain, rest sourced from reference TRBV5-6 and TRBJ2-1, is DAGVTQSPTHLIKTRGQQVTLRCSPKSGHDTVSWYQQALGQGPQFIFQYYEEEERQRGNFPDRFSGHQFPNYSSELNVNALLLGDSALYLCASSFLGTSGSEQFFGPGTRLTVL.